This TCR beta chain came from a study of Graves' ophthalmopathy and Graves' hyperthyroidism. Study-wide results and limits: Thyroid clonotypes that were expanded above 0.001 frequency mostly also appeared in blood.

Pregnancy or lactation, uncontrolled infections and other autoimmune diseases were grounds for excluding patients. A roughly 9.3 ml volume of fresh peripheral blood provided the PBMCs. This clonotype was recorded many times. Its specificity is not known. RNA served as the template for amplifying TCR beta CDR3 regions. The library came from an HTBI-primed first-round RT-PCR and a second-round multiplex PCR. TCRdb independently ran MiXCR on the multiplex PCR reads; one entry per CDR3 protein. In the table there are under 400,000 distinct CDR3 sequences, about a sixth of which are singletons. This CDR3 contains 16 residues. The V end lost 0 bases, the J end lost 6 bases, and 18 bases lay between the germline ends. Germline V lookup: CDR1 MDHEN, CDR2 SYDVKM.

The chain recombines TRBV28 with TRBJ2-7; tentatively, D is TRBD1 (6 bases). The receptor comes from an adult man with Graves' ophthalmopathy. Material for sequencing was peripheral blood. CDR3 residues: CASSLWGLAPRGEQYF. The CDR3 DNA is TGTGCCAGCAGTTTATGGGGTTTAGCCCCCAGGGGCGAGCAGTACTTC.